Listed below are T cell receptor gamma chains from one sample, sequenced in a study of Vδ1+ human thymocytes. TCRdb processed the multiplex PCR reads again with the CATT caller. The repertoire has about 36,000 gamma-chain clones, around 20% of them found once; the top ten carry around 1.9%. The sample was Vdelta1+ gamma-delta thymocytes from the thymus. Source of these receptors: a girl under three years old who had congenital heart surgery. Each CDR3 is given with its conserved first and last residue. The size field is filled for only some rows; it gives once, few, many or a size class.

>TRGJ1/TRGJ2|13|TRGV2|NA
TGTGCCACCTGGGACGGGCATCGTTATAAGAAACTCTTT
CATWDGHRYKKLF
>TRGJ1/TRGJ2|13|TRGV8|few
TGTGCCACCTGGGATAGATCGGGAAATAAGAAACTCTTT
CATWDRSGNKKLF
>TRGJ1/TRGJ2|15|TRGV5|NA
TGTGCCACCTGGGACAGTCCGGAGGATTATTATAAGAAACTCTTT
CATWDSPEDYYKKLF
>TRGJ1/TRGJ2|12|TRGV2|NA
TGTGCCACCTGGGACGAGAGGCATAAGAAACTCTTT
CATWDERHKKLF
>TRGJ1/TRGJ2|13|TRGV2|few
TGTGCCACCTGTGGGACGAATTATTATAAGAAACTCTTT
CATCGTNYYKKLF
>TRGJ1/TRGJ2|12|TRGV8|few
TGTACCACCTGGGATAGGGCTTATAAGAAACTCTTT
CTTWDRAYKKLF
>TRGJ1/TRGJ2|12|TRGV8|few
TGTGCCACCTGGGATTCGGATTATAAGAAACTCTTT
CATWDSDYKKLF
>TRGJP2|25|TRGV8|NA
TGTGCCACCTGGGATGAGCGGGATTATTTTACGGGGCAGTCCAGACGCCCAGTAAGTGATTGGATCAAGACGTTT
CATWDERDYFTGQSRRPVSDWIKTF
>TRGJ1/TRGJ2|11|TRGV4|NA
TGTGCCACCTGGGTCGAATTTAAGAAACTCTTT
CATWVEFKKLF
>TRGJ1/TRGJ2|10|TRGV8|few
TGTGCCACCCTATCGTATAAGAAACTCTTT
CATLSYKKLF
>TRGJ1/TRGJ2|11|TRGV8|NA
TGTGCCACCTGGGGCAATGGTAAGAAACTCTTT
CATWGNGKKLF
>TRGJP1|13|TRGV2|few
TGTGCCACCTGGGACGGACTTGGTTGGTTCAAGATATTT
CATWDGLGWFKIF
>TRGJ1/TRGJ2|13|TRGV9|few
TGTGCCTTGTGGGAGATTAATTATTATAAGAAACTCTTT
CALWEINYYKKLF
>TRGJ1/TRGJ2|14|TRGV2|NA
TGTGCCACCTGGGACGGGCTTGTAGCGGCCAAGAAACTCTTT
CATWDGLVAAKKLF
>TRGJ1/TRGJ2|12|TRGV8|many
TGTGCCACCTGGACCCCTTATTATAAGAAACTCTTT
CATWTPYYKKLF
>TRGJ1/TRGJ2|15|TRGV4|NA
TGTGCCACCTGGGAATCAATAGCTAATTATTATAAGAAACTCTTT
CATWESIANYYKKLF
>TRGJP2|13|TRGV9|few
TGTGCCTTGTGGAGGAGTAGTGATTGGATCAAGACGTTT
CALWRSSDWIKTF
>TRGJ1/TRGJ2|14|TRGV9|NA
TGTGCCTTGTGGGAGGACCCAAATTATTATAAGAAACTCTTT
CALWEDPNYYKKLF
>TRGJP2|11|TRGV2|few
TGTGCCACCTGGGATAATTGGATCAAGACGTTT
CATWDNWIKTF
>TRGJP2|16|TRGV2|NA
TGTGCCACCTGGGACCCAAGAGGGAGTAGTGATTGGATCAAGACGTTT
CATWDPRGSSDWIKTF
>TRGJ1/TRGJ2|16|TRGV4|NA
TGTGCCACCTGGGATGGGCCCATCCATTTGGATTATAAGAAACTCTTT
CATWDGPIHLDYKKLF
>TRGJ1/TRGJ2|13|TRGV9|few
TGTGCCTTGTGGGAGGTCCTATATTATAAGAAACTCTTT
CALWEVLYYKKLF
>TRGJ1/TRGJ2|13|TRGV4|NA
TGTGCCACCTGGCAAGGGGGGACTGATAAGAAACTCTTT
CATWQGGTDKKLF
>TRGJ1/TRGJ2|15|TRGV4|NA
TGTGCCACCTGGGATCTATCTTCCAATTATTATAAGAAACTCTTT
CATWDLSSNYYKKLF
>TRGJ1/TRGJ2|10|TRGV8|NA
TGTGCCACCTGGGATCTGGAGAAACTCTTT
CATWDLEKLF
>TRGJ1/TRGJ2|13|TRGV4|medium-sized
TGTGCCACCTGGGATGGGCCGGATTATAAGAAACTCTTT
CATWDGPDYKKLF
>TRGJ1/TRGJ2|14|TRGV4|few
TGTGCCACCTGGGATGGGCTAGGTGATTATAAGAAACTCTTT
CATWDGLGDYKKLF
>TRGJ1/TRGJ2|10|TRGV3|NA
TGTGCCACCTGGGACGGGGTGATACTCTTT
CATWDGVILF
>TRGJ1/TRGJ2|15|TRGV3|NA
TGTGCCACCTGGGACAGCCACGAGGGCTTTTATAAGAAACTCTTT
CATWDSHEGFYKKLF
>TRGJ1/TRGJ2|14|TRGV2|NA
TGTGCCACCTGGGACGGGCCCCCCTATTATAAGAAACTCTTT
CATWDGPPYYKKLF
>TRGJ1/TRGJ2|13|TRGV9|NA
TGTGCCTTGTGGGGGCTGAATTATTATAAGAAACTCTTT
CALWGLNYYKKLF
>TRGJ1/TRGJ2|16|TRGV8|few
TGTGCCACCTGGGATAGGAGGTCGGGGGAATATTATAAGAAACTCTTT
CATWDRRSGEYYKKLF
>TRGJ1/TRGJ2|17|TRGV4|NA
TGTGCCACCTGGGACGGGCCTCGTGGTCCTCCGTATTATAAGAAACTCTTT
CATWDGPRGPPYYKKLF
>TRGJ1/TRGJ2|12|TRGV5|NA
TGTGCCACCTGGGACCCGCTGGGAAAGAAACTCTTT
CATWDPLGKKLF
>TRGJP2|15|TRGV2|NA
TGTGCCACCTGGGACGGGACACGGAGTGATTGGATCAAGACGTTT
CATWDGTRSDWIKTF
>TRGJ1/TRGJ2|14|TRGV9|few
TGTGCCTCGTGGGAGGCGATGGATTATTATAAGAAACTCTTT
CASWEAMDYYKKLF
>TRGJ1/TRGJ2|16|TRGV2|few
TGTGCCACCTGGGAGTTCCCCCCGACGAATTATTATAAGAAACTCTTT
CATWEFPPTNYYKKLF
>TRGJ1/TRGJ2|12|TRGV8|few
TGTGCCACCTGGCCCCAAGGCCCTAAGAAACTCTTT
CATWPQGPKKLF
>TRGJ1/TRGJ2|14|TRGV2|few
TGTGCCACCTGGGACGGGCGGGCTGGTTATAAGAAACTCTTT
CATWDGRAGYKKLF
>TRGJ1/TRGJ2|10|TRGV4|few
TGTGCCACCTGGGATGTGAAGAAACTCTTT
CATWDVKKLF
>TRGJ1/TRGJ2|13|TRGV4|few
TGTGCCACCTGGGATCAGTATTATTATAAGAAACTCTTT
CATWDQYYYKKLF